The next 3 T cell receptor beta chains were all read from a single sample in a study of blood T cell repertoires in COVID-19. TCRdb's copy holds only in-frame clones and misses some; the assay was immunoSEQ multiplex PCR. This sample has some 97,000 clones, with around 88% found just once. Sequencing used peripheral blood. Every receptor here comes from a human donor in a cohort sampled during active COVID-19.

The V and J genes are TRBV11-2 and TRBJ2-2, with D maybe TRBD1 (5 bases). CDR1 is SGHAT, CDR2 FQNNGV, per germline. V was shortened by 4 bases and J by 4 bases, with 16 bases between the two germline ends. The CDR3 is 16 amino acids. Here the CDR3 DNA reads TGTGCCAGCAGCTCGAGGCAGGGCAGTTTCACCGGGGAGCTGTTTTTT. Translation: CASSSRQGSFTGELFF.

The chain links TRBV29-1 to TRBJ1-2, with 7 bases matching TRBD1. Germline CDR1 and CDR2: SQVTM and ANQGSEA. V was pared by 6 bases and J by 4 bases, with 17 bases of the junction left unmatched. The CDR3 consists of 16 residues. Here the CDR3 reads CSVPGGNQHPSYGYTF. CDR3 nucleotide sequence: TGCAGCGTCCCAGGGGGAAACCAACACCCTAGCTATGGCTACACCTTC.

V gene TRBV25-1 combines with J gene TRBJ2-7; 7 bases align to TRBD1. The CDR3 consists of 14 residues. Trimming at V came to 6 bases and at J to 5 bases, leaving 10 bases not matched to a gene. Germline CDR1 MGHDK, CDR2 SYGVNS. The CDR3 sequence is CASSTGALLHEQYF. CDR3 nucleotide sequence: TGTGCCAGCAGCACAGGGGCATTGTTGCACGAGCAGTACTTC.